Listed below are T cell receptor beta chains from one sample, sequenced in a study of blood T cell repertoires in COVID-19. Using immunoSEQ multiplex PCR, the repertoire was profiled, and TCRdb retains in-frame clones only, with some absent. The table includes more than 95,000 clones, around 83% detected once. The sequencing input was peripheral blood. These receptors came from a woman of 80 years or more with COVID-19, enrolled during active disease. The conserved cysteine and the conserved F or W are not part of the CDR3 here.

cdr3_length j_call v_call cdr3_aa
13 TRBJ2-2 TRBV6-5 ASSYLRVTTGELF
14 TRBJ2-3 TRBV7-2 ASSYPGTSGTDTQY
13 TRBJ2-1 TRBV5-1 ASSLQAQGGNEQF
11 TRBJ1-1 TRBV5-1 ASGPGQSTEAF
12 TRBJ1-3 TRBV19 ASSPFERGNTIY
12 TRBJ1-4 TRBV28 ASSWRGQAEKLF
13 TRBJ2-7 TRBV7-2 ASSFGVAGVGEQY
10 TRBJ2-3 TRBV5-4 ASSLRTDTQY
14 TRBJ1-5 TRBV6-2/TRBV6-3 ASSYADRVGVRPQH
12 TRBJ2-7 TRBV15 ATGRDRGSYEQY
13 TRBJ2-1 TRBV27 ASSSRDRGGNEQF
13 TRBJ1-1 TRBV27 ASSMGQGMNTEAF
11 TRBJ1-5 TRBV7-9 ASSLNGGQPQH
14 TRBJ2-3 TRBV5-8 ASSSPAGGLRITQY
11 TRBJ2-7 TRBV7-2 ASNNGGSYEQY
12 TRBJ2-1 TRBV19 ASMGKTGSNEQF
13 TRBJ2-6 TRBV6-5 ASSRQNSGANVLT
12 TRBJ2-5 TRBV19 ASSMAATGLTQY
11 TRBJ1-2 TRBV20-1 SASGGSNYGYT
18 TRBJ2-6 TRBV5-1 ASTKWGPGQASSGANVLT